This entry features one TCR beta chain sequence. The data are from a study of blood T cell repertoires in COVID-19. Across the study: Acute and convalescent COVID-19 specimens originated in the United States, Italy and Spain. Sample material is recorded as cDNA or gDNA derived from T cells, B-cell-depleted T cells, or PBMCs.

In the source study's methods: Reference gene primer amplification in the assay estimated nucleated cell counts. The method was immunoSEQ multiplex PCR; TCRdb's version includes in-frame clones alone and lacks a portion of them. That table is the source of V, J and clone size, and D and trimming were worked out from the DNA. Of tens of thousands of clones detected, 70% to 90% appear once; the ten largest clones hold around 5.1%. The source material was peripheral blood. The receptor was isolated from a woman aged 80 or over with active or convalescent COVID-19.

The CDR3 loop is CASSIALRGGYNEQFF. CDR3 nucleotides: TGTGCCAGTAGTATAGCTTTGCGGGGGGGATACAATGAGCAGTTCTTC. This chain uses TRBV19 with TRBJ2-1, with TRBD2 identical over 9 bases. The junction had 5 bases not matched to a gene; V was cut back by 1 base and J by 4 bases. Germline-derived CDR1 and CDR2 are LNHDA and SQIVND (reference sequence). This CDR3 is built from 16 residues.